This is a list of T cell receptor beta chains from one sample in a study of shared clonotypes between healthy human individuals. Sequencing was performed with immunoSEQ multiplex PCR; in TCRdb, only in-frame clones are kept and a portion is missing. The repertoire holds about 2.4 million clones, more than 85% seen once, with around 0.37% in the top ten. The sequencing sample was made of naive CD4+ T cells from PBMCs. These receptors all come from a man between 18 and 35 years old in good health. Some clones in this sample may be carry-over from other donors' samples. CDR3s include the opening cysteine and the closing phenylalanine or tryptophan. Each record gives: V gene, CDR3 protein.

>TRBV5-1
CASSLNGRVGGTNEQFF
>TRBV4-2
CASSQKRGAEAFF
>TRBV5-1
CASSLKGGGSTEAFF
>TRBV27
CASSLGHQYTDTQYF
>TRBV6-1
CASSGDGGNTIYF
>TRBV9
CASSARTGVLGYTF
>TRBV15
CATSRDGGSEAGGLDTQYF
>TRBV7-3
CASSPPGENEQFF
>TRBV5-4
CASSSLLGQGGETQYF
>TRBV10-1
CASSVNRDRETQYF
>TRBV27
CASSPHTMTRRSPLHF
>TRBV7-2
CASSLGGANEQFF
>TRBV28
CARRDPGLAGNTIYF
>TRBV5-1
CASSLVQKSTDTQYF
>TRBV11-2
CASSLNSGRLTGANVLTF
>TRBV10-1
CASSRTGGIEQYF
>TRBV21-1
CASSTEGESFQETQYF
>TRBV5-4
CASRSVAGGERAEQYF
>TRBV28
CASIRQDSIITDTQYF
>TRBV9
CASSASAGAVFGDEQYF
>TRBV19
CASSVDRSQGETQYF
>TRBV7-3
CASSFSDYNEQFF
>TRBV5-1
CASTMGWGQETQYF
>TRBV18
CASSPGTGFSRLTYEQYF
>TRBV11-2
CASRIPRAEAFF
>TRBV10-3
CAISERTYNEQFF
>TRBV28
CASSTRTRTPDYEYF
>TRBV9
CASSAPSSYEQYF
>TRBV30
CAWILAGTANEQYF
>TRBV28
CASRLQGASYEQYF
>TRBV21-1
CASSPGGTQYF
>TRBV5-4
CASSFAGGSETQYF
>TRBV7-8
CASSLTGQGLEQYF
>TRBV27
CASSLGQGVHEQYF
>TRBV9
CASSAPRGGGTEAFF
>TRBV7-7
CASSRRLGEKLFF
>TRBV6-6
CASAGTVKDTEAFF